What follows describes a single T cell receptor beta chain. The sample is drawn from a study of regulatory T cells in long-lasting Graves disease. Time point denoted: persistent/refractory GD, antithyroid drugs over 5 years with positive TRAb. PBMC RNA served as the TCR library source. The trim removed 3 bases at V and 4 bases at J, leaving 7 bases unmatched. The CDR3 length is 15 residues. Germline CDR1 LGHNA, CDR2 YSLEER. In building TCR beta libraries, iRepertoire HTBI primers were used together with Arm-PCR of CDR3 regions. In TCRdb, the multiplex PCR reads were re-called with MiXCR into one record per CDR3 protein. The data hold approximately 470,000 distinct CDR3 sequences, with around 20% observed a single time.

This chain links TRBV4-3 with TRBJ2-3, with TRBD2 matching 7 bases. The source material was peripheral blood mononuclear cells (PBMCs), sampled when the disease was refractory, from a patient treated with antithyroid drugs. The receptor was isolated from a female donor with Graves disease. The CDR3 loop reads CASSHWREKPDTQYF. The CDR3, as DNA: TGCGCCAGCAGCCACTGGCGGGAGAAACCAGATACGCAGTATTTT.